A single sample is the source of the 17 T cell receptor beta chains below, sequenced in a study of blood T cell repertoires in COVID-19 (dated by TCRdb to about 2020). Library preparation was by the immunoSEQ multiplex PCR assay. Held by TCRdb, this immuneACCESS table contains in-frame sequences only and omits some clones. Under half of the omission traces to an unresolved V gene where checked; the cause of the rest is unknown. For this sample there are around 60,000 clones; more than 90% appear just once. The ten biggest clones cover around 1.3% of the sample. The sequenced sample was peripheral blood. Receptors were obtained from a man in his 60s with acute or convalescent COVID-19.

The CDR3 spells CASRELRQGLLGGQYF. CDR3 nucleotides: TGTGCCAGCAGGGAACTAAGACAGGGCCTGCTCGGGGGGCAGTACTTC. The gene calls are TRBV27 and TRBJ2-7; maybe TRBD1 (7 bases). V was cut by 6 bases and J by 9 bases, with 27 bases left in between. Germline-derived CDR1 and CDR2 are MNHEY and SMNVEV (reference sequence). The CDR3 has 16 residues.

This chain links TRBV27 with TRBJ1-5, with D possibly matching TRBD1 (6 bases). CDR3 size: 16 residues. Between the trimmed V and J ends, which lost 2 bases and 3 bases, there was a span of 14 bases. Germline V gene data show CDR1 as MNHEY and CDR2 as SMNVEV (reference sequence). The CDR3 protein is CASSLPSGQHNQPQHF. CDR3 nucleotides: TGTGCCAGCAGTTTACCCTCGGGACAACACAATCAGCCCCAGCATTTT.

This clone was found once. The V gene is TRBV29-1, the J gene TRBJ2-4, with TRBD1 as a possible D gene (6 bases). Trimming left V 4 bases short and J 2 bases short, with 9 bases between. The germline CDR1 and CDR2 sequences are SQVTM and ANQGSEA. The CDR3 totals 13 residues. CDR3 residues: CSVVGQTKNIQYF. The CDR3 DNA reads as TGCAGCGTTGTAGGACAGACCAAAAACATTCAGTACTTC. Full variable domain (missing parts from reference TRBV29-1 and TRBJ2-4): SAVISQKPSRDICQRGTSLTIQCQVDSQVTMMFWYRQQPGQSLTLIATANQGSEATYESGFVIDKFPISRPNLTFSTLTVSNMSPEDSSIYLCSVVGQTKNIQYFGAGTRLSVL.

The CDR3 DNA is TGTGCCAGCAGCTCAGGGGATATTGGGGCCAACGTCCTGACTTTC. This translates into CASSSGDIGANVLTF. The chain is built from TRBV5-8 and TRBJ2-6; possible D gene TRBD1, 6 bases. The CDR3 has 15 residues. The V end was cut by 3 bases, the J end by 3 bases, with 10 bases between. Per germline, CDR1 SGHTS and CDR2 YDEGEE.

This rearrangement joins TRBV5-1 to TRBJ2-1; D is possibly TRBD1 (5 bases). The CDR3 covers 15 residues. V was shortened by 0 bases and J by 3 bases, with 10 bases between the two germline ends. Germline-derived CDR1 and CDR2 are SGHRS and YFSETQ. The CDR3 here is CASSLVQANYNEQFF. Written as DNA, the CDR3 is TGCGCCAGCAGCTTGGTACAGGCAAACTACAATGAGCAGTTCTTC.

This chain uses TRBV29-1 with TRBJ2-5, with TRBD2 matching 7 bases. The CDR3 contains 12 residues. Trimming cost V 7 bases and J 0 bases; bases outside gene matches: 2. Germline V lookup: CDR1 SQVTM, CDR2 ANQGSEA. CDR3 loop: CSAREDQETQYF. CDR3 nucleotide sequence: TGCAGCGCCCGGGAGGACCAAGAGACCCAGTACTTC.

In DNA form, the CDR3 reads TGTGCCAGCAGTTTAGGAACAGGGGCCCAAGAGACCCAGTACTTC. Translating it yields CASSLGTGAQETQYF. The chain employs TRBV5-6 and TRBJ2-5; TRBD1 matches at 7 bases. The V gene end was trimmed by 5 bases and the J gene end by 1 base; junction bases not matched to a gene: 8. The CDR3 spans 15 residues. Germline CDR1 and CDR2: SGHDT and YYEEEE. The full variable domain, with the rest looked up from reference TRBV5-6 and TRBJ2-5, is DAGVTQSPTHLIKTRGQQVTLRCSPKSGHDTVSWYQQALGQGPQFIFQYYEEEERQRGNFPDRFSGHQFPNYSSELNVNALLLGDSALYLCASSLGTGAQETQYFGPGTRLLVL.

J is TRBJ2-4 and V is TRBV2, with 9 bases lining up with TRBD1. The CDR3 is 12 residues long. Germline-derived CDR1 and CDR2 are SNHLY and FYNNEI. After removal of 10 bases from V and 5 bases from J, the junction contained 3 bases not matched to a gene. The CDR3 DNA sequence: TGTGCCACCAGGGACAGGGAAAACATTCAGTACTTC. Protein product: CATRDRENIQYF.

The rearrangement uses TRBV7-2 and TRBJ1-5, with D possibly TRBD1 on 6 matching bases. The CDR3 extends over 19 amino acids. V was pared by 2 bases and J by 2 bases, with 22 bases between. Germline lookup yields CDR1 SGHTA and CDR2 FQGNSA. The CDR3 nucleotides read TGTGCCAGCAGCTTATTCCCTCCTTTACAGGGAGATGGCAATCAGCCCCAGCATTTT. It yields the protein CASSLFPPLQGDGNQPQHF.

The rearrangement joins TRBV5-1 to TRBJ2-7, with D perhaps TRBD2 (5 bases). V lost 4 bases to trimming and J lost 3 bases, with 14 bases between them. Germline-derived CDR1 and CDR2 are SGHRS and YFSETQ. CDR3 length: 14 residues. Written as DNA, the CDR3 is TGCGCCAGCAGCGGTGGTGGAGGAGGCTACGAGCAGTACTTC. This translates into CASSGGGGGYEQYF.

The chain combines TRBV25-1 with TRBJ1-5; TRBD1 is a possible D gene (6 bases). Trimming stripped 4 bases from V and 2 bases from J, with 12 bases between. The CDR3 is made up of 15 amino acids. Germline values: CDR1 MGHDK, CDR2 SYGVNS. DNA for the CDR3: TGTGCCAGCAGTGCCGGGGGGCTAGGCAATCAGCCCCAGCATTTT. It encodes CASSAGGLGNQPQHF.

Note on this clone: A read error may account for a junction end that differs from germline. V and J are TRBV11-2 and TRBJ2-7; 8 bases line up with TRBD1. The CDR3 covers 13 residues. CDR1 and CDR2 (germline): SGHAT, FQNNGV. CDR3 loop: CASSLGKTGALRF. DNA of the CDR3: TGTGCCAGCAGCTTAGGGAAGACAGGGGCCTTGCGTTTC.

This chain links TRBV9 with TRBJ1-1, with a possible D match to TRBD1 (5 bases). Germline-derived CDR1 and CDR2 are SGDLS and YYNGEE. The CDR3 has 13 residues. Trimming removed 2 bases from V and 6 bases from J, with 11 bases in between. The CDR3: CASSVGGTAEAFF. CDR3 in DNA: TGTGCCAGCAGCGTGGGGGGGACCGCTGAAGCTTTCTTT.

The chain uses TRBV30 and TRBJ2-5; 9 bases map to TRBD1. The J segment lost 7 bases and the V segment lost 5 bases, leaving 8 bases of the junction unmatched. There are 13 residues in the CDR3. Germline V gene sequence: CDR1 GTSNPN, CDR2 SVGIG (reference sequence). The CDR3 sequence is CAWSETGGWTQYF. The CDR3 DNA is TGTGCCTGGTCGGAGACAGGGGGGTGGACCCAGTACTTC.

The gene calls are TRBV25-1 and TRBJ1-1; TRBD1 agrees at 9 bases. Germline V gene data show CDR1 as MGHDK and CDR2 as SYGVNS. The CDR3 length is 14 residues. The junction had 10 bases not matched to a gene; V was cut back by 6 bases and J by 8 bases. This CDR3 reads CASSDRGTGREAFF. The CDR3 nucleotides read TGTGCCAGCAGCGACAGGGGGACGGGGAGGGAAGCTTTCTTT.

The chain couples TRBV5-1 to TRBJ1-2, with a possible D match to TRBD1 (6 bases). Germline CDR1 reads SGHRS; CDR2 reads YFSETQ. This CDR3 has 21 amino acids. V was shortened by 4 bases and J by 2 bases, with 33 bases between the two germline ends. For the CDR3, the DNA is TGCGCCAGCAGCCGGGACGGGACACCCGGAGAGCTCGAAGGGGGAAACTATGGCTACACCTTC. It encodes CASSRDGTPGELEGGNYGYTF.

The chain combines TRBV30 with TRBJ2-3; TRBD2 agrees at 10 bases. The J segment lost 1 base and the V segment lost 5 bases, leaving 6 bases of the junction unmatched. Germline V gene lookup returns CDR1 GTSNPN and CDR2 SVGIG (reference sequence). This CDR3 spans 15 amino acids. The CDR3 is CAWSPLAGGTDTQYF. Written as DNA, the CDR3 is TGTGCCTGGTCACCCCTAGCGGGGGGCACAGATACGCAGTATTTT.